This is a list of T cell receptor beta chains from one sample in a study of T cells in Graves' hyperthyroidism and ophthalmopathy. TCRdb analysed the multiplex PCR reads with MiXCR anew, one entry per CDR3 protein. The table records more than 500,000 distinct CDR3 sequences, less than 15% of them present only once. The sample consisted of blood. These receptors all stem from a woman in her thirties or forties with Graves' hyperthyroidism. The CDR3 runs from the conserved cysteine through the conserved F or W. The order of the fields is V gene, clone size, D gene, J gene, CDR3 DNA, CDR3 protein. D genes are given only for firm matches. The size of a clone is reported for some rows only, either as once, few or many, or as a class for expanded clones.

v_gene: TRBV3-1; abundance: many; d_gene: NA; j_gene: TRBJ1-5; CDR3nt: TGTGCCAGCAGCGCGGGAGATGTTGAGCCCCAGCATTTT; CDR3aa: CASSAGDVEPQHF
v_gene: TRBV5-1; abundance: NA; d_gene: TRBD2; j_gene: TRBJ2-3; CDR3nt: TGCGCCAGCCGCGTCAGCGGGAGAGATACGCAGTATTTT; CDR3aa: CASRVSGRDTQYF
v_gene: TRBV29-1; abundance: NA; d_gene: NA; j_gene: TRBJ2-2; CDR3nt: TGCAGCGTTAGTGTAGGGCAGCCCGTTAACACCGGGGAGCTGTTTTTT; CDR3aa: CSVSVGQPVNTGELFF
v_gene: TRBV7-2; abundance: many; d_gene: TRBD2; j_gene: TRBJ2-7; CDR3nt: TGTGCCAGCAGCGCGGCTAGCGGGTTGAGCTCCTACGAGCAGTACTTC; CDR3aa: CASSAASGLSSYEQYF
v_gene: TRBV15; abundance: NA; d_gene: NA; j_gene: TRBJ2-6; CDR3nt: TGTGCCACCAGATTGGGGATATCTGGGGCCAACGTCCTGACTTTC; CDR3aa: CATRLGISGANVLTF
v_gene: TRBV18; abundance: many; d_gene: NA; j_gene: TRBJ1-1; CDR3nt: TGTGCCAGCTCACCAAGCTCTGGACATGGGACTGAAGCTTTCTTT; CDR3aa: CASSPSSGHGTEAFF
v_gene: TRBV18; abundance: NA; d_gene: NA; j_gene: TRBJ2-3; CDR3nt: TGTGCCAGCTCACCAGGGGGCTGGGGCACAGATACGCAGTATTTT; CDR3aa: CASSPGGWGTDTQYF
v_gene: TRBV5-1; abundance: many; d_gene: TRBD2; j_gene: TRBJ2-3; CDR3nt: TGCGCCAGCAGCCATCTTGGACTAGCGGGCACAGATACGCAGTATTTT; CDR3aa: CASSHLGLAGTDTQYF
v_gene: TRBV29-1; abundance: few; d_gene: NA; j_gene: TRBJ2-7; CDR3nt: TGCAGCGCCACGGTCAGGGTCTCCTACGAGCAGTACTTC; CDR3aa: CSATVRVSYEQYF
v_gene: TRBV20-1; abundance: few; d_gene: TRBD2; j_gene: TRBJ2-5; CDR3nt: TGCAGTGCACGGACTAGCGGGAACCCTCAGGGGGAGACCCAGTACTTC; CDR3aa: CSARTSGNPQGETQYF
v_gene: TRBV29-1; abundance: NA; d_gene: NA; j_gene: TRBJ1-2; CDR3nt: TGCAGCGTTGTTTGGGGGGGTGGCTACACCTTC; CDR3aa: CSVVWGGGYTF
v_gene: TRBV5-6; abundance: many; d_gene: NA; j_gene: TRBJ2-2; CDR3nt: TGTGCCACCGCCCGGTGGGGGTATACCGGGGAGCTGTTTTTT; CDR3aa: CATARWGYTGELFF
v_gene: TRBV9; abundance: NA; d_gene: TRBD1; j_gene: TRBJ2-7; CDR3nt: TGTGCCAGCGGGAAGGGACAGGGAAGCTCCTACGAGCAGTACTTC; CDR3aa: CASGKGQGSSYEQYF
v_gene: TRBV30; abundance: many; d_gene: NA; j_gene: TRBJ2-2; CDR3nt: TGTGCCTGGAGTGTGTCGGACAGACCGGGGGAGCTGTTTTTT; CDR3aa: CAWSVSDRPGELFF
v_gene: TRBV6-5; abundance: once; d_gene: TRBD2; j_gene: TRBJ2-3; CDR3nt: TGTGCCAGCAGTTACTCAAGCCTAGCGGGAGGCACAGATACGCAGTATTTT; CDR3aa: CASSYSSLAGGTDTQYF
v_gene: TRBV28; abundance: many; d_gene: TRBD1; j_gene: TRBJ1-1; CDR3nt: TGTGCCAGCAGTTCCGGGACAGGGGATAAATACACTGAAGCTTTCTTT; CDR3aa: CASSSGTGDKYTEAFF